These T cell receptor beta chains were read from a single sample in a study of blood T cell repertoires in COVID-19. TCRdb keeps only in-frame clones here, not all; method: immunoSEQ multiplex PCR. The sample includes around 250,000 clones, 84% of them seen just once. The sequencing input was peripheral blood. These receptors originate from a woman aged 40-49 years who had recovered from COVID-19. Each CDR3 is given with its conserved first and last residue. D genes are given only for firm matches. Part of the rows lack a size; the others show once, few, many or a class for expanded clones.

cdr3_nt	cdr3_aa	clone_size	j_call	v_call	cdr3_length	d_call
TGCGCCAGCAGCCAAGGACAGGGGAACAATGAGCAGTTCTTC	CASSQGQGNNEQFF	.	TRBJ2-1	TRBV4-1	14	TRBD1
TGCGCCAGCAGCCAAGGGACAGGAGGCCTCGGGCCCCAGCATTTT	CASSQGTGGLGPQHF	.	TRBJ1-5	TRBV4-1	15	TRBD1
TGTGCCAGCAGTTCTCCGACACTTGCGACCCAGTACTTC	CASSSPTLATQYF	.	TRBJ2-5	TRBV12-3/TRBV12-4	13	.
TGCGCCAGCAGGAAGGGGAGGGACAGGGTGAACACCGGGGAGCTGTTTTTT	CASRKGRDRVNTGELFF	.	TRBJ2-2	TRBV10-2	17	TRBD1
TGTGCCAGCAGTTTAAGAGGGTTGGCCGGGGAGCTGTTTTTT	CASSLRGLAGELFF	.	TRBJ2-2	TRBV28	14	.
TGTGCCAGCAGCCCTTCCTACAGGGGTAGCAATCAGCCCCAGCATTTT	CASSPSYRGSNQPQHF	.	TRBJ1-5	TRBV6-2/TRBV6-3	16	TRBD1
TGTGCCAGCAGTTTATCCTTCTCCTACAATGAGCAGTTCTTC	CASSLSFSYNEQFF	.	TRBJ2-1	TRBV27	14	.
TGCAGTGCTAGTAGTAACAGGGGGCCACACCACAATGAGCAGTTCTTC	CSASSNRGPHHNEQFF	.	TRBJ2-1	TRBV20-1	16	TRBD1
TGTGCCAGCAGTTTATCAGTTTCACCCCTCCACTTT	CASSLSVSPLHF	.	TRBJ1-6	TRBV12-3/TRBV12-4	12	.
TGTGCCAGCAGTTTAACAGGGGGAGGTTTTAGCCAGCCCCAGCATTTT	CASSLTGGGFSQPQHF	once	TRBJ1-5	TRBV28	16	TRBD1
TGTGCCAGCTCACAGGGGGCGGGCAATCAGCCCCAGCATTTT	CASSQGAGNQPQHF	once	TRBJ1-5	TRBV18	14	TRBD1
TGTGCCAGCAGTGATTCAGGCTTCACGGCTCCTGGCTACACCTTC	CASSDSGFTAPGYTF	few	TRBJ1-2	TRBV25-1	15	.
TGTGCCAGCAGCTTAATCCGGGGGGCCTTATCCCAGCCCCAGCATTTT	CASSLIRGALSQPQHF	.	TRBJ1-5	TRBV7-3	16	.